The clone carrying this T cell receptor (beta chain) was counted only a few times. These data are taken from a study of blood T cell repertoires in COVID-19. Study-level background: Samples representing acute and convalescent COVID-19 were sourced from the United States, Italy and Spain. The cDNA or gDNA used as material had been derived from T cells, B-cell-depleted T cells, or PBMCs.

The protocol was immunoSEQ multiplex PCR, while the TCRdb copy is restricted to in-frame clones and leaves out a portion. The sample lists around 100,000 clones; more than 80% were seen once. The receptor was derived from a human donor in a cohort sampled during active COVID-19. The sequenced sample was peripheral blood.

This CDR3 reads CAIQGNSAGANVLTF. DNA of the CDR3: TGTGCCATCCAGGGTAACTCTGCTGGGGCCAACGTCCTGACTTTC. This chain uses TRBV28 with TRBJ2-6; TRBD1 is a possible D gene (5 bases). The CDR3 length is 15 residues. The V and J ends lost 10 bases and 2 bases respectively, with 15 bases between them. Germline lookup yields CDR1 MDHEN and CDR2 SYDVKM.